This T cell receptor beta chain was found in a study of CD8 T cells in Susac syndrome. CD8+ and CD4+ T cells taken from blood had their TCR beta sequenced. Healthy donors acted as controls, with matching for age and sex. Bulk CD8+ and CD4+ cells came from magnetic negative isolation; CD8+ TEMRA by FACS. RNA was extracted with the RNeasy kit, and a quantity of about 0.45 to 1 ug was reverse transcribed using random hexamers. TCRdb reanalysed the immunoSEQ multiplex PCR reads using MiXCR and keeps one entry per CDR3 protein. The sample lists around 150,000 distinct CDR3 sequences, around 95% occurring once. Germline CDR1 and CDR2: MGHRA and YSYEKL. V lost 3 bases to trimming and J lost 2 bases; unmatched junction nucleotides: 19. This CDR3 comprises 21 residues.

This TCR derives from a human donor in good health. The sample comprised CD4+ T cells from PBMCs. This rearrangement joins TRBV4-1 to TRBJ2-7; 13 bases are a match to TRBD2. CDR3 coding DNA: TGCGCCAGCAGCCATGTAAGGACTAGCGGGAGATTCACAACATCACCCTACGAGCAGTACTTC. Amino acids: CASSHVRTSGRFTTSPYEQYF.